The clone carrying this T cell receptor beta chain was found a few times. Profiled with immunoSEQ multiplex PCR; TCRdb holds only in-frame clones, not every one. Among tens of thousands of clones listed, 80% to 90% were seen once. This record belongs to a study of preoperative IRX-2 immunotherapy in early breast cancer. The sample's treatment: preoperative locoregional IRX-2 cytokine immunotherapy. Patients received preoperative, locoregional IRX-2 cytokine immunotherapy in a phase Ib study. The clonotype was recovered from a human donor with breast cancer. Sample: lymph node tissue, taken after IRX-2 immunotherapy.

CDR3 DNA: TGTGCCAGCAGCCTCATCGGTCTAAATAATTCACCCCTCCACTTT. Protein product: CASSLIGLNNSPLHF. This chain links TRBV28 with TRBJ1-6, with unresolved D. The CDR3 is 15 residues long. Germline CDR1 and CDR2: MDHEN and SYDVKM. The ends were cut back, 6 bases at V and 5 bases at J, with 14 bases in the middle.